Listed below are T cell receptor beta chains from one sample, sequenced in a study of T cell responses to AZD1222 COVID-19 vaccine. TCRdb keeps only in-frame clones here, not all; method: immunoSEQ multiplex PCR. The table records 90,000 to 120,000 clones, around 92% of them present only once. Sample: peripheral blood, taken 28 days after the second AZD1222 dose. The source of these receptors is an adult who received the AZD1222 COVID-19 vaccine. Each CDR3 is given with its conserved first and last residue. The D gene is left open where the match is weak. Size is omitted from some rows. Given values are once, few, many or a class for expanded clones.

cdr3_nt	cdr3_aa	clone_size	v_call	d_call	j_call
TGTGCCAGCAGCTTCGGGGTGGTTCGATACAATGAGCAGTTCTTC	CASSFGVVRYNEQFF	NA	TRBV5-8	NA	TRBJ2-1
TGTGCCAGTTCCGAGGAGCTCGGGAGGTATTCGGCCCTCCACTTT	CASSEELGRYSALHF	NA	TRBV19	NA	TRBJ1-6
TGTGCCAGCAGCTTAATAGGGGACCCAGCGACCTCTGGAAACACCATATATTTT	CASSLIGDPATSGNTIYF	NA	TRBV7-2	NA	TRBJ1-3
TGTGCCAGCAGTTACTCTGCGGGAGTGGAGACCCAGTACTTC	CASSYSAGVETQYF	NA	TRBV6-5	TRBD2	TRBJ2-5
TGCAGCGTTGAGGGCATGAACACTGAAGCTTTCTTT	CSVEGMNTEAFF	NA	TRBV29-1	NA	TRBJ1-1
TGTGCCAGCCCTAGCGGGGGCACCGGGGAGCTGTTTTTT	CASPSGGTGELFF	NA	TRBV6-5	TRBD2	TRBJ2-2
TGTGCCAGCAGGAACTGGGCTAAGGAGCAGTACTTC	CASRNWAKEQYF	NA	TRBV28	NA	TRBJ2-7
TGTGCCAGTAGTATCTCATCCTCAAGCGGAGCTTTCTTT	CASSISSSSGAFF	NA	TRBV19	NA	TRBJ1-1
TGCGCCAGCAGCCCTGGGATCTTATCGGGAGGGACCTTGGGTGAGCAGTTCTTC	CASSPGILSGGTLGEQFF	NA	TRBV4-1	TRBD2	TRBJ2-1
TGCGCCAGCAGTGTTCCCAGCAGGAATGAGCAGTTCTTC	CASSVPSRNEQFF	NA	TRBV10-1	NA	TRBJ2-1
TGTGCCAGCAGGACGAACCGACAGTGGAATAATTCACCCCTCCACTTT	CASRTNRQWNNSPLHF	NA	TRBV2	NA	TRBJ1-6
TGTGCCAGCAGTGAAGTCGAGGGGGCTGGAAATCAGCCCCAGCATTTT	CASSEVEGAGNQPQHF	NA	TRBV6-1	TRBD1	TRBJ1-5
TGTGCCAGTAGTAATCGGACAGTAGGCAATCAGCCCCAGCATTTT	CASSNRTVGNQPQHF	NA	TRBV19	NA	TRBJ1-5
TGCAGTGCTAGAGAGCAAAACATTCAGTACTTC	CSAREQNIQYF	NA	TRBV20-1	NA	TRBJ2-4
TGTGCCAGCAGTTACTCCCCGCGGGGGGCCTACGAGCAGTACTTC	CASSYSPRGAYEQYF	NA	TRBV6-5	TRBD2	TRBJ2-7
TGCGCCAGCAGTGGAGGGGTCAGGTACGGAAGGCACAATGAGCAGTTCTTC	CASSGGVRYGRHNEQFF	few	TRBV10-2	NA	TRBJ2-1
TGTGCCAGCAGGGAGACAGGGAGCGTTTCACCCCTCCACTTT	CASRETGSVSPLHF	NA	TRBV2	TRBD1	TRBJ1-6
TGTGCCAGCAGTTATTCCGGGCGCGGGGACAGAAACACAGATACGCAGTATTTT	CASSYSGRGDRNTDTQYF	NA	TRBV6-9	NA	TRBJ2-3
TGTGCCAGCAGTGGGGGATATGGGGCTAATGAAAAACTGTTTTTT	CASSGGYGANEKLFF	NA	TRBV27	NA	TRBJ1-4
TGTGCCAGCAGCCAACAAACGACAGGGGGGTTGAGGGAGCTGTTTTTT	CASSQQTTGGLRELFF	NA	TRBV3-1/TRBV3-2	TRBD1	TRBJ2-2
TGTGCCACCAGTCGCCGCCTGACCTCTGGAAACACCATATATTTT	CATSRRLTSGNTIYF	NA	TRBV15	NA	TRBJ1-3
TGTGCCAGCAGCTTCCAAGACAGGGGTAATTCACCCCTCCACTTT	CASSFQDRGNSPLHF	NA	TRBV5-8	TRBD1	TRBJ1-6
TGTGCCAGCAGCTTAGAAAATAGGGGGTCCGGGCAGCCCCAGCATTTT	CASSLENRGSGQPQHF	NA	TRBV7-9	NA	TRBJ1-5
TGTGCCAGCAGCGTCGGTCCGGAGGCCGGCACCTACGAGCAGTACTTC	CASSVGPEAGTYEQYF	once	TRBV9	NA	TRBJ2-7
TGTGCCAGCAGCATCCAGGGGGGCACCGGGGAGCTGTTTTTT	CASSIQGGTGELFF	NA	TRBV11-3	NA	TRBJ2-2
TGTGCCAGCAGCCCCCAGGGGACCCCAGGTCAGCCCCAGCATTTT	CASSPQGTPGQPQHF	NA	TRBV9	NA	TRBJ1-5
TGTGCCAGCAGGACTAGGAATACGCAGTATTTT	CASRTRNTQYF	NA	TRBV6-5	NA	TRBJ2-3
TGTGCCAGCAGTTACTCGACAGGGGGAGGAGAGACCCAGTACTTC	CASSYSTGGGETQYF	once	TRBV6-5	TRBD1	TRBJ2-5
TGTGCCAGCAGCCCGACAAATGGCTACACCTTC	CASSPTNGYTF	NA	TRBV7-9	NA	TRBJ1-2
TGTGCCAGCAGCTTATGGGAAACCTACGAGCAGTACTTC	CASSLWETYEQYF	few	TRBV7-9	NA	TRBJ2-7
TGTGCCAGTAACATACTTGATGGTCGGGGGACTCAGCCCCAGCATTTT	CASNILDGRGTQPQHF	NA	TRBV19	NA	TRBJ1-5
TGTGCCACCAGCAGAGTGACGCTGGGAAACACCATATATTTT	CATSRVTLGNTIYF	NA	TRBV15	NA	TRBJ1-3
TGTGCCAGCAGTAAAGGGACAGGGGGGGCCTACGAGCAGTACTTC	CASSKGTGGAYEQYF	NA	TRBV28	TRBD1	TRBJ2-7
TGTGCCAGCAGCCAAGATAATAGCGGAAGAAACACCGGGGAGCTGTTTTTT	CASSQDNSGRNTGELFF	NA	TRBV4-2	NA	TRBJ2-2
TGTGCCAGTGCAGTATCTTCCAGGGGCACAGATACGCAGTATTTT	CASAVSSRGTDTQYF	NA	TRBV19	NA	TRBJ2-3
TGTGCCAGCAGCGCCCCGACGGCGAACACTGAAGCTTTCTTT	CASSAPTANTEAFF	once	TRBV5-4	NA	TRBJ1-1
TGCGCCAGCAGCTTGGATCTAGGGTGGTCTAATTCACCCCTCCACTTT	CASSLDLGWSNSPLHF	NA	TRBV5-1	NA	TRBJ1-6
TGTGCCAGCAGCTTAGCCCCCCTTTCACCCCTCCACTTT	CASSLAPLSPLHF	NA	TRBV11-2	NA	TRBJ1-6
TGCGCCAGCAGCTTGGCTGGGGGGGGGAATGAGCAGTTCTTC	CASSLAGGGNEQFF	NA	TRBV5-1	TRBD2	TRBJ2-1
TGCAGCGCTTCCATGGCTAGCGGCTCCTACAATGAGCAGTTCTTC	CSASMASGSYNEQFF	NA	TRBV29-1	TRBD2	TRBJ2-1
TGTGCCAGCAGCTACCGACCCGCGGGAGGGCAGGGGAATGAGCAGTTCTTC	CASSYRPAGGQGNEQFF	NA	TRBV7-8	TRBD2	TRBJ2-1
TGTGCCAGCAGCCAGGGTGGGCGCGAGCAGTACTTC	CASSQGGREQYF	NA	TRBV3-1/TRBV3-2	NA	TRBJ2-7
TGTGCCATCAGTGACCAGGGTGCGGCTGAAGCTTTCTTT	CAISDQGAAEAFF	NA	TRBV10-3	NA	TRBJ1-1